These T cell receptor beta chains were read from a single sample in a study of cytomegalovirus exposure and HLA in healthy donors. Profiling relied on immunoSEQ multiplex PCR, and the TCRdb table lists in-frame clones only, not all of them. The table has about 31,000 clones, about three fifths seen once. Sequenced input: PBMCs. Receptor source: a man in his forties or fifties in good health and CMV-seropositive. Each CDR3 is given with its conserved first and last residue. The D gene is left open where the match is weak. The size of a clone is reported for some rows only, either as once, few or many, or as a class for expanded clones.

V	J	size	D	CDR3	DNA
TRBV7-2	TRBJ1-1	.	TRBD1	CASSFRGTGEAFF	TGTGCCAGCAGCTTTAGGGGGACAGGCGAAGCTTTCTTT
TRBV9	TRBJ2-5	once	.	CASSRDKTQYF	TGTGCCAGCAGCAGAGACAAGACCCAGTACTTC
TRBV4-1	TRBJ2-2	.	TRBD1	CASSQDQGATGELFF	TGCGCCAGCAGCCAAGATCAGGGGGCGACCGGGGAGCTGTTTTTT
TRBV4-3	TRBJ1-6	.	.	CASSQDLPGSAQSPLHF	TGCGCCAGCAGCCAAGATCTTCCAGGGTCAGCCCAGTCACCCCTCCACTTT
TRBV5-1	TRBJ2-5	once	.	CASSLGTDIETQYF	TGCGCCAGCAGCTTGGGGACGGACATAGAGACCCAGTACTTC
TRBV4-2	TRBJ2-5	.	.	CASSQGQGGQETQYF	TGTGCCAGCAGCCAAGGACAGGGAGGCCAAGAGACCCAGTACTTC
TRBV7-8	TRBJ1-1	.	.	CASSLVGLTEAFF	TGTGCCAGCAGCTTAGTGGGCTTAACTGAAGCTTTCTTT
TRBV28	TRBJ2-5	.	TRBD2	CASSLGTSGAETQYF	TGTGCCAGCAGTTTAGGGACTAGCGGGGCAGAGACCCAGTACTTC
TRBV28	TRBJ1-2	.	.	CASSLLVGGNYGYTF	TGTGCCAGCAGTTTATTGGTCGGGGGTAACTATGGCTACACCTTC
TRBV7-9	TRBJ2-5	few	.	CASSLVVTGQETQYF	TGTGCCAGCAGCTTAGTGGTGACAGGCCAGGAGACCCAGTACTTC
TRBV28	TRBJ2-7	.	.	CASSSSDREQYF	TGTGCCAGCAGTTCCTCTGATCGGGAGCAGTACTTC
TRBV9	TRBJ2-7	few	TRBD2	CASSVTSGREQYF	TGTGCCAGCAGCGTGACTAGCGGGAGAGAGCAGTACTTC
TRBV7-7	TRBJ1-1	few	TRBD1	CASSFGQGTEAFF	TGTGCTAGCAGCTTCGGACAGGGGACTGAAGCTTTCTTT
TRBV30	TRBJ1-5	.	.	CAWSLEYGQPQHF	TGTGCCTGGAGTTTGGAGTACGGCCAGCCCCAGCATTTT
TRBV20-1	TRBJ2-1	.	.	CSAPRLDEQFF	TGCAGTGCTCCTAGACTAGATGAGCAGTTCTTC
TRBV7-9	TRBJ2-3	once	.	CASSPNRDPDTQYF	TGTGCCAGCAGCCCCAACAGGGATCCAGATACGCAGTATTTT
TRBV5-6	TRBJ2-6	.	.	CASSLARGSGANVLTF	TGTGCCAGCAGCTTGGCTCGGGGCTCTGGGGCCAACGTCCTGACTTTC
TRBV28	TRBJ2-7	.	TRBD2	CASSREGTRSYEQYF	TGTGCCAGCAGTAGAGAGGGGACTAGGTCCTACGAGCAGTACTTC
TRBV30	TRBJ1-6	.	.	CAWSLQRGGDSPLHF	TGTGCCTGGAGCCTCCAGCGGGGGGGGGATTCACCCCTCCACTTT
TRBV7-2	TRBJ2-5	.	.	CASSPPGIRETQYF	TGTGCCAGCAGCCCCCCAGGGATTAGGGAGACCCAGTACTTC
TRBV30	TRBJ2-7	few	.	CACRHSYEQYF	TGTGCCTGTAGGCACAGCTACGAGCAGTACTTC
TRBV29-1	TRBJ1-4	.	.	CSVGLGSEKLFF	TGCAGCGTTGGATTGGGGAGTGAAAAACTGTTTTTT
TRBV5-1	TRBJ2-7	.	TRBD2	CASSLGTRTEYEQYF	TGCGCCAGCAGCTTAGGGACTAGAACGGAATACGAGCAGTACTTC
TRBV30	TRBJ1-6	.	TRBD1	CAWQPMTGLESPLHF	TGTGCCTGGCAACCGATGACAGGGTTGGAGTCACCCCTCCACTTT
TRBV5-1	TRBJ2-4	.	.	CASSLGQTLAKNIQYF	TGCGCCAGCAGCTTGGGGCAGACACTAGCCAAAAACATTCAGTACTTC
TRBV5-1	TRBJ2-5	.	.	CASSLGARMETQYF	TGCGCCAGCAGCTTAGGGGCCCGAATGGAGACCCAGTACTTC
TRBV5-6	TRBJ2-1	.	.	CASSISDNEQFF	TGTGCCAGCAGCATCAGTGACAATGAGCAGTTCTTC
TRBV29-1	TRBJ1-2	.	TRBD1	CSVGDRERYGYTF	TGCAGCGTGGGGGACAGGGAGCGGTATGGCTACACCTTC
TRBV10-3	TRBJ2-1	few	TRBD2	CAISESGGVNEQFF	TGTGCCATCAGTGAGAGCGGGGGGGTTAATGAGCAGTTCTTC
TRBV7-8	TRBJ1-5	.	.	CASSPRQNSNQPQHF	TGTGCCAGCAGCCCCAGACAGAATAGCAATCAGCCCCAGCATTTT
TRBV6-5	TRBJ2-5	.	TRBD1	CASSKWDRQETQYF	TGTGCCAGCAGTAAATGGGACAGGCAAGAGACCCAGTACTTC
TRBV13	TRBJ2-7	.	TRBD2	CASSSVTSGAYAMHF	TGTGCCAGCAGCTCCGTCACTAGCGGGGCTTATGCTATGCACTTC
TRBV5-1	TRBJ2-1	.	.	CASSLYQGNEQFF	TGCGCCAGCAGCTTGTACCAGGGCAATGAGCAGTTCTTC
TRBV7-8	TRBJ2-7	.	.	CASSPPSAYEQYF	TGTGCCAGCAGCCCCCCTTCAGCCTACGAGCAGTACTTC
TRBV30	TRBJ2-7	.	.	CAWSWGVAYEQYF	TGTGCCTGGAGTTGGGGGGTGGCCTACGAGCAGTACTTC
TRBV5-6	TRBJ2-4	.	.	CASSLSSRGGLAKNIQYF	TGTGCCAGCAGCTTGTCCTCTAGAGGAGGTCTAGCCAAAAACATTCAGTACTTC
TRBV6-5	TRBJ2-5	.	.	CASSLQAVEETQYF	TGTGCCAGCAGTCTACAAGCGGTAGAAGAGACCCAGTACTTC
TRBV6-5	TRBJ2-5	few	TRBD2	CASSYSSGGPLYF	TGTGCCAGCAGTTATTCTAGCGGGGGGCCCCTATACTTC
TRBV9	TRBJ2-3	few	.	CASSGTASTDTQYF	TGTGCCAGCAGCGGGACAGCTAGCACAGATACGCAGTATTTT
TRBV30	TRBJ1-1	.	.	CAAVMNTEAFF	TGTGCCGCAGTAATGAACACTGAAGCTTTCTTT
TRBV30	TRBJ2-5	.	.	CAWSSPRETQYF	TGTGCCTGGAGTTCCCCTAGGGAGACCCAGTACTTC
TRBV18	TRBJ2-4	once	.	CASTGKLSAWQYF	TGTGCCAGCACCGGGAAACTCTCGGCGTGGCAGTACTTC
TRBV5-6	TRBJ2-7	.	TRBD2	CASSLFVAGGPYEQYF	TGTGCCAGCAGCTTGTTTGTAGCGGGGGGCCCCTACGAGCAGTACTTC
TRBV29-1	TRBJ1-2	few	TRBD1	CSVEEAGTVRNYGYTF	TGCAGCGTTGAAGAAGCCGGGACAGTCAGGAACTATGGCTACACCTTC
TRBV7-8	TRBJ2-5	.	.	CASSLSFGETQYF	TGTGCCAGCAGCTTATCGTTCGGTGAGACCCAGTACTTC
TRBV6-1	TRBJ2-7	.	TRBD1	CASSARQGSYEQYF	TGTGCCAGCAGTGCACGACAGGGGTCCTACGAGCAGTACTTC
TRBV5-6	TRBJ1-1	.	.	CASSLVSREAEAFF	TGTGCCAGCAGCTTGGTGTCCAGGGAGGCTGAAGCTTTCTTT
TRBV7-7	TRBJ2-2	.	.	CASSRQTGSRELFF	TGTGCCAGCAGCCGCCAGACAGGCTCAAGGGAGCTGTTTTTT
TRBV9	TRBJ1-6	.	TRBD1	CASSVATGGNSPLHF	TGTGCCAGCAGCGTAGCGACAGGGGGGAATTCACCCCTCCACTTT
TRBV25-1	TRBJ2-3	.	TRBD2	CASSETSGNTDTQYF	TGTGCCAGCAGCGAGACTAGCGGGAACACAGATACGCAGTATTTT
TRBV12-5	TRBJ1-3	few	.	CANCGGYSGNTIYF	TGTGCTAATTGCGGCGGGTACTCTGGAAACACCATATATTTT